The 23 T cell receptor beta chains in this list originate from one sample, sequenced in a study of blood T cells in healthy people across ages. The use of a sample-barcoded 5' primer and a J-beta primer mix characterized a second PCR of about 6 to 12 cycles. TCRdb itself ran the 5' RACE reads through MiXCR, one entry per CDR3 protein. Found here are 850,000 to 1,100,000 distinct CDR3 sequences, approximately 38% of them singletons; the top ten hold less than 15%. The specimen was blood. The source is a man younger than 35 in good health.

The CDR3 loop reads CSASPAAIYNEQFF. CDR3 in DNA: TGCAGTGCTAGTCCGGCGGCCATCTACAATGAGCAGTTCTTC. The rearrangement joins TRBV20-1 to TRBJ2-1; D remains ambiguous. CDR3 length equals 14 residues. The germline V gene has CDR1 DFQATT and CDR2 SNEGSKA (reference sequence). V lost 3 bases and J 3 bases, leaving 12 bases between the germline ends.

The rearrangement uses TRBV30 and TRBJ2-5, with 10 nucleotides matching TRBD1. In germline, CDR1 is GTSNPN, CDR2 SVGIG (reference sequence). The CDR3 contains 16 residues. The V segment lost 0 bases and the J segment 3 bases; nucleotides outside the gene matches: 7. The CDR3: CAWSVPGQGREETQYF. The DNA of the CDR3 is TGTGCCTGGAGTGTACCGGGACAGGGGAGGGAAGAGACCCAGTACTTC.

The chain is built from TRBV20-1 and TRBJ1-2; 9 nucleotides line up with TRBD1. Looked up from germline, CDR1 is DFQATT and CDR2 is SNEGSKA (reference sequence). V lost 3 bases and J lost 7; bases outside the gene matches: 12. The CDR3 loop spans 15 amino acids. Here the CDR3 DNA reads TGCAGTGCTAGTGCTTCGGCGGACAGGGGTTTTGGCTACACCTTC. It is translated as CSASASADRGFGYTF.

This clonotype was found a few times. The chain combines TRBV15 with TRBJ1-4, with D uncertain. Germline V gene lookup returns CDR1 LNHNV and CDR2 YYDKDF (reference sequence). The V end was cut by 5 bases, the J end by 7 bases, with 17 bases between. CDR3 length: 15 residues. For the CDR3, the DNA is TGTGCCACCAGCCGCTACAGCGATACCCCTGAAAAACTGTTTTTT. Translating gives CATSRYSDTPEKLFF. Supplemented by reference TRBV15 and TRBJ1-4, the full variable domain reads DAMVIQNPRYQVTQFGKPVTLSCSQTLNHNVMYWYQQKSSQAPKLLFHYYDKDFNNEADTPDNFQSRRPNTSFCFLDIRSPGLGDTAMYLCATSRYSDTPEKLFFGSGTQLSVL.

This clonotype was counted a few times. The chain has TRBV7-2 and TRBJ1-4, with TRBD1 matching over 7 bases. Germline CDR1 is SGHTA and CDR2 is FQGNSA. The CDR3 length is 18 residues. Trimming at V came to 2 bases and at J to 1 base, leaving 10 bases not matched to a gene. The CDR3 DNA reads TGTGCCAGCAGCTTACGGGCAGGGGGTGGAGGAACTAATGAAAAACTGTTTTTT. Its translation is CASSLRAGGGGTNEKLFF.

Details on this clonotype: The junction differs from germline at one of its ends, possibly a read error. This sequence joins TRBV5-1 and TRBJ1-2; tentative D call: TRBD1 (5 bases). The CDR3 length is 17 residues. Germline V gene lookup returns CDR1 SGHRS and CDR2 YFSETQ. CDR3 in amino acids: CASSLEGSRLSNYGYTF. In nucleotides, the CDR3 is TGCGCCAGCAGTTTGGAGGGGTCCCGCCTTTCGAACTATGGCTACACCTTC.

This clonotype was counted only a few times. The chain couples TRBV20-1 to TRBJ1-5, with D possibly TRBD1 on 5 matching bases. The CDR3 is 14 amino acids. In germline, CDR1 is DFQATT, CDR2 SNEGSKA (reference sequence). V shed 3 bases and J shed 3 bases, with 12 bases lying between them. The CDR3 spells CSASRGAPNQPQHF. CDR3 DNA sequence: TGCAGTGCTAGTAGAGGGGCCCCCAATCAGCCCCAGCATTTT.

This clonotype was observed a handful of times. V and J are TRBV7-3 and TRBJ2-7; a possible D gene is TRBD2 (6 bases). The CDR3 is 15 residues long. Per germline, CDR1 SGHTA and CDR2 FQGTGA. Trimming removed 1 base at V and 5 bases at J, with 15 bases between. In nucleotides, the CDR3 is TGTGCCAGCAGCTTAAGTGTTAGGAGGGATAACGAGCAGTACTTC. Amino acid sequence: CASSLSVRRDNEQYF.

CDR3 nucleotides: TGTGCCAGCAGCCGTCCTACGGACAGCGGAAATTCACCCCTCCACTTT. It encodes CASSRPTDSGNSPLHF. V is TRBV6-5 and J is TRBJ1-6; possible D gene TRBD1, 6 bases. The CDR3 loop spans 16 amino acids. V shed 6 bases and J shed 7 bases, with 19 bases lying between them. Germline V lookup: CDR1 MNHEY, CDR2 SVGAGI.

The gene calls are TRBV7-9 and TRBJ2-5, with D hard to call. The germline V gene has CDR1 SEHNR and CDR2 FQNEAQ (reference sequence). Trimming removed 2 bases at V and 11 bases at J, with 9 bases between. CDR3 size: 11 residues. The DNA for the CDR3 is TGTGCCAGCAGCTTAACAAGGGCGCAGTACTTC. Protein: CASSLTRAQYF.

Of note for this clonotype: A read error may explain this, as a much larger clone is one base away. The CDR3 nucleotides are TGTGCTAGTGGCACAGGGGATCAAGGGACCCAGTACTTC. Translation: CASGTGDQGTQYF. V is TRBV12-5 and J is TRBJ2-7; TRBD1 matches 7 bases. The J call is in doubt because the DNA end fits TRBJ2-5 better. Per germline, CDR1 LGHNT and CDR2 FRNRAP. The length of the CDR3 is 13 residues.

This clonotype was seen a handful of times. The chain is built from TRBV20-1 and TRBJ1-2, with TRBD1 matching over 8 bases. The germline V gene encodes CDR1 DFQATT and CDR2 SNEGSKA (reference sequence). The CDR3 runs 15 residues. The V segment lost 5 bases and the J segment 4 bases; nucleotides outside the gene matches: 12. CDR3 in amino acids: CSAQAYRGGFYGYTF. DNA for the CDR3: TGCAGTGCTCAGGCGTACAGGGGGGGATTCTATGGCTACACCTTC.

This clonotype has only a few counts. The chain combines TRBV6-6 with TRBJ2-1; 9 nucleotides line up with TRBD1. This CDR3 contains 14 residues. The trim removed 5 bases at V and 6 bases at J, leaving 5 bases unmatched. The germline gives CDR1 MNHNY, CDR2 SVGAGI (reference sequence). The CDR3 nucleotides read TGTGCCAGCAGTCTACAGGGGGCAGGCAATGAGCAGTTCTTC. Its protein product is CASSLQGAGNEQFF.

In its sample, this clonotype was seen a few times. V usage is TRBV7-2 and J usage is TRBJ1-1, with D perhaps matching TRBD1 (5 bases). V was clipped by 5 bases and J by 6 bases, with 25 bases between them. CDR1 and CDR2 (germline): SGHTA, FQGNSA. CDR3 length: 17 residues. In DNA, the CDR3 is TGTGCCAGCAGCCCCCCAGGTAAAACAGGCGGCATGGCTGAAGCTTTCTTT. Amino acids: CASSPPGKTGGMAEAFF.

The chain combines TRBV2 with TRBJ2-3; 11 bases line up with TRBD2. Germline V CDR1 and CDR2: SNHLY, FYNNEI. This CDR3 region has 18 residues. V was pared by 2 bases and J by 0 bases, with 7 bases of the junction left unmatched. The CDR3 region is CASSESLAGGVSTDTQYF. Written as DNA, the CDR3 is TGTGCCAGCAGTGAAAGTCTAGCGGGGGGCGTAAGCACAGATACGCAGTATTTT.

This chain connects TRBV7-2 to TRBJ1-2; 8 bases agree with TRBD1. CDR3 size: 14 residues. V lost 1 base and J lost 5; bases outside the gene matches: 3. Germline V CDR1 and CDR2: SGHTA, FQGNSA. CDR3 loop: CASSLVTGGYGYTF. The CDR3 nucleotides read TGTGCCAGCAGCTTAGTTACAGGGGGATATGGCTACACCTTC.

The chain is built from TRBV7-9 and TRBJ1-1; D gene unclear. CDR3 size: 16 residues. Trimming took off 5 bases at V and 1 base at J, with 17 bases between the two ends. The germline CDR1 and CDR2 sequences are SEHNR and FQNEAQ (reference sequence). CDR3 in DNA: TGTGCCAGCAGCCCCCCGGTGGCATACGGGAACACTGAAGCTTTCTTT. It yields the protein CASSPPVAYGNTEAFF.

The rearrangement uses TRBV7-2 and TRBJ1-6, with 7 bases that match TRBD1. The CDR3 contains 16 residues. Germline lookup yields CDR1 SGHTA and CDR2 FQGNSA. J lost 6 bases, V lost 1 base, and 6 bases had no gene match. The CDR3 nucleotides read TGTGCCAGCAGCTTAGGGGTGACAGGGCCTAATTCACCCCTCCACTTT. Amino acids: CASSLGVTGPNSPLHF. Complete variable domain (other parts from reference TRBV7-2 and TRBJ1-6): GAGVSQSPSNKVTEKGKDVELRCDPISGHTALYWYRQSLGQGLEFLIYFQGNSAPDKSGLPSDRFSAERTGGSVSTLTIQRTQQEDSAVYLCASSLGVTGPNSPLHFGNGTRLTVT.

There are a few counts of this clonotype. The chain employs TRBV7-2 and TRBJ1-1; tentatively, D is TRBD1 (5 bases). The CDR3 length is 13 residues. Trimming took off 6 bases at V and 8 bases at J, with 16 bases between the two ends. Germline lookup yields CDR1 SGHTA and CDR2 FQGNSA. For the CDR3, the DNA is TGTGCCAGCAGTCACGACAGACGGAGAGAAGCTTTCTTT. Translation: CASSHDRRREAFF.

The rearrangement joins TRBV6-6 to TRBJ2-3, with D uncertain. This CDR3 is built from 13 residues. Germline CDR1 is MNHNY and CDR2 is SVGAGI (reference sequence). The V end lost 7 bases, the J end lost 2 bases, and 10 bases lay between the germline ends. This CDR3 reads CASTRLPTDTQYF. CDR3 nucleotides: TGTGCCAGCACCCGCCTCCCCACAGATACGCAGTATTTT.

This sequence joins TRBV29-1 and TRBJ1-2; possibly TRBD1 for D (6 bases). The CDR3 is 15 amino acids. V shed 1 base and J shed 8 bases, with 20 bases lying between them. The V gene's germline CDR1 is SQVTM and CDR2 ANQGSEA. The CDR3 nucleotides are TGCAGCGTTGAAGGTGTGGCAGGGGCTATTTCGGGCTACACCTTC. It codes for CSVEGVAGAISGYTF.

This clonotype came up a few times. The V call is TRBV7-9, the J call TRBJ2-3, with TRBD1 as a possible D gene (6 bases). The CDR3 covers 16 residues. The V gene lost 3 bases and the J gene lost 0 bases, with 13 bases spanning the gap. The germline V gene has CDR1 SEHNR and CDR2 FQNEAQ (reference sequence). CDR3 bases: TGTGCCAGCAGCTTTTACAGGGACACTAGCACAGATACGCAGTATTTT. It specifies CASSFYRDTSTDTQYF.

Only a few counts were recorded for this clonotype. The chain links TRBV7-2 to TRBJ1-4; D is perhaps TRBD1 (6 bases). CDR3 length: 15 residues. Germline V gene sequence: CDR1 SGHTA, CDR2 FQGNSA. Trimming left V 0 bases short and J 8 bases short, with 13 bases between. Here the CDR3 DNA reads TGTGCCAGCAGCTTAGCGGGGGCGGTTTTAGAAAAACTGTTTTTT. This codes for CASSLAGAVLEKLFF.